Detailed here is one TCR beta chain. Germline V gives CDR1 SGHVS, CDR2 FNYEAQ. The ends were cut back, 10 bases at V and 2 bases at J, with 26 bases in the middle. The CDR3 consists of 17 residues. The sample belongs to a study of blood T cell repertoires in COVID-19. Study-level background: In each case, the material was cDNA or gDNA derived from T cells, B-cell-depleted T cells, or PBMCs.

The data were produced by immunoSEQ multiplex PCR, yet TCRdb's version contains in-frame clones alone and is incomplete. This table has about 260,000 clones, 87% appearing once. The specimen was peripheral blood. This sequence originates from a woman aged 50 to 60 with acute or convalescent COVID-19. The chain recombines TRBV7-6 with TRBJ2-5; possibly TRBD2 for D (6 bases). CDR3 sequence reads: CATTPTGSLAPQETQYF. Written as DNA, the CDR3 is TGTGCCACCACCCCGACCGGGAGCCTAGCGCCACAAGAGACCCAGTACTTC.